Included here is one T cell receptor beta chain sequence, with context. This sample was taken from a study of T-cell memory formation after mild COVID-19. TCRdb fed the 5' RACE reads into MiXCR, producing one record per CDR3 protein. The sample has about 200,000 distinct CDR3 sequences; roughly 10% are singletons. The CDR3 runs 13 residues. The clonotype comes from a young man who had mild COVID-19 (a few samples of this study predate the infection). Cell type and time point are not known. The specimen sequenced was PBMCs or a T cell subset sorted from them (not recorded which). The V and J genes are TRBV21-1 and TRBJ2-1. TRBV21-1 is an annotated pseudogene. This CDR3 reads CASSKGQGTEQFF. DNA of the CDR3: TGTGCCAGCAGCAAAGGACAAGGTACTGAGCAGTTCTTC.